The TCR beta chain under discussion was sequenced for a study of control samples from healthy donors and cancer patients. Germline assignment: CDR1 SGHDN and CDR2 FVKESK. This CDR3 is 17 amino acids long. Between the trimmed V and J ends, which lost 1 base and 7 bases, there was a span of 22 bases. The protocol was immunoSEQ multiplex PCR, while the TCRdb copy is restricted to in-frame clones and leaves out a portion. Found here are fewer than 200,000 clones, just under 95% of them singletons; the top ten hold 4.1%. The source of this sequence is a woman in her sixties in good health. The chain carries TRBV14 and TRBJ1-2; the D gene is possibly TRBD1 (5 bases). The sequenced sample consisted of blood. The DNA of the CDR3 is TGTGCCAGCAGCCAAGTGCCTCTCCGTTGGGGGTTGAGTGGCTACACCTTC. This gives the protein CASSQVPLRWGLSGYTF.